Included here is one TCR beta chain sequence, with context. Primed by a sample-barcoded 5' primer and a J-beta primer mix, a second PCR proceeded for about 6 to 11 cycles. TCRdb used MiXCR to reprocess the 5' RACE reads, holding one entry per CDR3 protein. The top ten clones hold about 0.8% of a sample with over a million distinct CDR3 sequences, about 25% of them seen once. The CDR3 is 14 amino acids. Per the germline V gene, CDR1 is MDHEN and CDR2 is SYDVKM. The V segment lost 2 bases and the J segment 4 bases; nucleotides outside the gene matches: 3. This entry comes from a study of blood T cells in healthy people across ages. In addition, the sample was reused for a study of T cells of mothers and their children.

Sequencing input: blood. This TCR was recovered from a girl aged 2 to 10 in good health. The chain joins TRBV28 to TRBJ2-7; 9 bases align to TRBD1. The CDR3 nucleotides are TGTGCCAGCAGTTTAATGGGACAGGGTTACGAGCAGTACTTC. It encodes CASSLMGQGYEQYF.